One and the same sample provided the 21 T cell receptor beta chains below, sequenced in a study of cytomegalovirus exposure and HLA in healthy donors. This PCR relied on a set of 60 Vbeta primers and 13 Jbeta primers. The method was immunoSEQ multiplex PCR; TCRdb's version includes in-frame clones alone and lacks a portion of them. Found here are about 130,000 clones, around three quarters of them singletons; the top ten hold less than 3%. Specimen: PBMCs. All receptors come from a man younger than 45 in good health and CMV-seronegative.

This chain connects TRBV2 to TRBJ2-1; 8 nucleotides line up with TRBD2. V shed 3 bases and J 5 bases; nucleotides not matched to a gene: 3. The CDR3 covers 14 residues. Germline V gene sequence: CDR1 SNHLY, CDR2 FYNNEI. The CDR3 protein is CASSDGLADNEQFF. Here the CDR3 DNA reads TGTGCCAGCAGTGACGGACTAGCCGACAATGAGCAGTTCTTC.

This chain uses TRBV5-1 with TRBJ2-2; TRBD2 agrees at 7 bases. This CDR3 spans 17 amino acids. J gave up 3 bases and V 2 bases, and 10 bases lay outside the gene matches. Germline V gene data show CDR1 as SGHRS and CDR2 as YFSETQ. The CDR3 loop is CASSLPWGREDTGELFF. The CDR3 DNA reads TGCGCCAGCAGCTTACCCTGGGGACGGGAGGACACCGGGGAGCTGTTTTTT.

The sample holds a few counts of this clone. The chain joins TRBV7-9 to TRBJ2-7, with a tentative D call TRBD2 (5 bases). Germline assignment: CDR1 SEHNR and CDR2 FQNEAQ (reference sequence). The CDR3 contains 13 residues. V was cut by 5 bases and J by 4 bases, with 12 bases left in between. CDR3 amino acids: CASSAPGGYEQYF. The CDR3 DNA follows: TGTGCCAGCAGCGCTCCCGGCGGGTACGAGCAGTACTTC.

This rearrangement joins TRBV29-1 to TRBJ2-7; 9 positions agree with TRBD1. Germline-derived CDR1 and CDR2 are SQVTM and ANQGSEA. Trimming removed 7 bases from V and 5 bases from J; junction bases left unmatched: 12. This CDR3 is 14 amino acids long. The CDR3 reads CSANAGTGLHEQYF. The CDR3 region has the DNA TGCAGCGCCAACGCGGGGACAGGGCTTCACGAGCAGTACTTC.

The V and J genes are TRBV18 and TRBJ2-5; 10 nucleotides match TRBD2. Germline trimming cut 3 bases from V and 7 bases from J; bases unmatched to any gene: 14. The CDR3 is made up of 17 amino acids. Germline assignment: CDR1 KGHSH and CDR2 LQKENI. The CDR3 here is CASSPQTSGRADGTQYF. As DNA, the CDR3 is TGTGCCAGCTCACCCCAGACCAGCGGGAGGGCGGACGGGACCCAGTACTTC.

The chain uses TRBV28 and TRBJ2-7; TRBD2 matches 9 bases. Germline V gene lookup returns CDR1 MDHEN and CDR2 SYDVKM. This CDR3 comprises 16 residues. The V gene end was trimmed by 5 bases and the J gene end by 4 bases; junction bases not matched to a gene: 12. In nucleotides, the CDR3 is TGTGCCAGCAGTCCTCGAGGGTTTAGCGGGAGATACGAGCAGTACTTC. The encoded protein is CASSPRGFSGRYEQYF.

The V and J genes are TRBV5-1 and TRBJ2-3; 12 bases match TRBD2. Germline V gives CDR1 SGHRS, CDR2 YFSETQ. The length of the CDR3 is 17 residues. V lost 2 bases and J lost 0; bases outside the gene matches: 4. The CDR3 reads CASSFSGTSGSTDTQYF. Written as DNA, the CDR3 is TGCGCCAGCAGCTTCTCCGGGACTAGCGGGAGCACAGATACGCAGTATTTT.

The rearrangement joins TRBV21-1 to TRBJ2-1; the DNA was not compared with TRBD2, the D call given in the table. TRBV21-1 has pseudogene status. The CDR3 runs to 16 residues. The CDR3 DNA reads TGTGCCAGCAGCCGAGGGGGGCGGGAGTCCTACAATGAGCAGTTCTTC. It yields the protein CASSRGGRESYNEQFF.

V gene TRBV7-2 combines with J gene TRBJ2-3; TRBD1 is a possible D gene (5 bases). CDR3 length equals 14 residues. Germline values: CDR1 SGHTA, CDR2 FQGNSA. Deletions cut 5 bases from V and 0 bases from J, with 9 bases between. The CDR3 spells CASSRQTSTDTQYF. CDR3 nucleotide sequence: TGTGCCAGCAGCCGACAGACTAGCACAGATACGCAGTATTTT.

The chain has TRBV10-2 and TRBJ1-1; 7 positions agree with TRBD1. This CDR3 comprises 16 residues. The V and J ends lost 3 bases and 3 bases, in that order; junction bases with no gene match: 10. Germline CDR1 is WSHSY and CDR2 is SAAADI. The CDR3 bases are TGCGCCAGCAGTGACTTGACGGACAGGTTCGACACTGAAGCTTTCTTT. It is translated as CASSDLTDRFDTEAFF.

In this sample, this clone turned up a few times. The V gene is TRBV7-9, the J gene TRBJ2-2; TRBD1 might be the D (6 bases). The CDR3 consists of 14 residues. V lost 6 bases and J 4 bases, leaving 12 bases between the germline ends. Germline CDR1 SEHNR, CDR2 FQNEAQ (reference sequence). CDR3 sequence reads: CASRLQGITGELFF. The CDR3 DNA reads as TGTGCCAGCAGGTTACAGGGTATCACCGGGGAGCTGTTTTTT.

The chain is built from TRBV19 and TRBJ2-3, with TRBD1 matching 10 bases. Germline values: CDR1 LNHDA, CDR2 SQIVND (reference sequence). V trimming: 5 bases; J trimming: 1 base; junction bases outside the gene matches: 6. CDR3 length equals 16 residues. CDR3 loop: CASSPRTGGGTDTQYF. CDR3 DNA sequence: TGTGCCAGTAGTCCTCGGACAGGGGGTGGCACAGATACGCAGTATTTT.

This chain connects TRBV7-9 to TRBJ1-2, with D unresolved. The V gene lost 0 bases and the J gene lost 0 bases, with 5 bases spanning the gap. Per the germline V gene, CDR1 is SEHNR and CDR2 is FQNEAQ (reference sequence). This CDR3 contains 14 residues. The CDR3 DNA reads as TGTGCCAGCAGCTTAGCACAATCTAACTATGGCTACACCTTC. Translating it yields CASSLAQSNYGYTF.

The chain joins TRBV29-1 to TRBJ2-7; no clear D gene. Germline V gene lookup returns CDR1 SQVTM and CDR2 ANQGSEA. Trimming pared 0 bases from V and 2 bases from J, leaving 14 bases between. The CDR3 covers 15 residues. The chain's CDR3 is CSVEDLGKSTYEQYF. As DNA, the CDR3 is TGCAGCGTTGAAGATCTTGGCAAATCCACCTACGAGCAGTACTTC.

The V and J genes are TRBV10-3 and TRBJ2-7; 11 positions match TRBD2. Germline V gene sequence: CDR1 ENHRY, CDR2 SYGVKD. V lost 7 bases to trimming and J lost 4 bases; unmatched junction nucleotides: 6. CDR3 length equals 14 residues. The CDR3, as DNA: TGTGCCATCAATACCGGGACTAGCGGATACGAGCAGTACTTC. It is translated as CAINTGTSGYEQYF.

This chain connects TRBV4-2 to TRBJ2-2; 9 bases align to TRBD2. J was trimmed by 6 bases and V by 0 bases; bases with no gene match: 5. The germline gives CDR1 LGHNA, CDR2 YNFKEQ. This CDR3 contains 16 residues. This CDR3 reads CASSQDRSGSAGELFF. As DNA, the CDR3 is TGTGCCAGCAGCCAAGATCGTAGCGGGAGCGCCGGGGAGCTGTTTTTT.

This clone was picked up one time. Mismatch with germline at one junction end may stem from a read error. This chain joins TRBV29-1 and TRBJ1-5; tentative D call: TRBD1 (5 bases). The CDR3 is made up of 14 amino acids. Germline V gene data show CDR1 as SQVTM and CDR2 as ANQGSEA. The CDR3 nucleotides read TGCAGCGTCCTCCCGGGGGGTAGCAATCAGCCCCAGAATTTT. Residues: CSVLPGGSNQPQNF.

CDR3: CASSRLGQGGEKLFF. The CDR3 DNA reads as TGCGCCAGCAGCCGACTTGGGCAGGGTGGTGAAAAACTGTTTTTT. The chain carries TRBV4-1 and TRBJ1-4; TRBD1 is a possible D gene (5 bases). V lost 4 bases, J lost 7 bases, and 16 bases lay in between. The CDR3 runs 15 residues. Germline V gene sequence: CDR1 MGHRA, CDR2 YSYEKL.

The chain has TRBV28 and TRBJ1-5, with 11 nucleotides matching TRBD1. The CDR3 contains 12 residues. Germline V gene data show CDR1 as MDHEN and CDR2 as SYDVKM. The ends lost 6 bases at V and 8 bases at J; junction bases unmatched: 0. CDR3 region: CASRGQGEPQHF. DNA for the CDR3: TGTGCCAGCAGGGGACAGGGGGAGCCCCAGCATTTT.

The chain couples TRBV27 to TRBJ2-7; D possibly corresponds to TRBD2 (5 bases). V lost 0 bases and J 4 bases, leaving 16 bases between the germline ends. Germline lookup yields CDR1 MNHEY and CDR2 SMNVEV (reference sequence). The CDR3 runs to 16 residues. CDR3 coding DNA: TGTGCCAGCAGTTTATCAGGAGGTAGAGGGAAGTACGAGCAGTACTTC. This gives the protein CASSLSGGRGKYEQYF.

This rearrangement joins TRBV4-1 to TRBJ2-1, with 12 bases that match TRBD2. V lost 2 bases to trimming and J lost 7 bases; unmatched junction nucleotides: 9. The CDR3 loop spans 17 amino acids. In germline, CDR1 is MGHRA, CDR2 YSYEKL. Here the CDR3 reads CASSQPPSGRATNEQFF. For the CDR3, the DNA is TGCGCCAGCAGCCAACCCCCTAGCGGGAGGGCCACGAATGAGCAGTTCTTC.